Below are 32 T cell receptor beta chains sequenced from a single sample in a study of cytomegalovirus exposure and HLA in healthy donors. The PCR ran on 60 Vbeta and 13 Jbeta primers. Using immunoSEQ multiplex PCR, the repertoire was profiled, and TCRdb retains in-frame clones only, with some absent. The sample yields more than 85,000 clones, 79% seen once. Sequenced: PBMCs. These receptors originate from a female donor in good health and CMV-seropositive.

V is TRBV29-1 and J is TRBJ2-4, with a weak D call TRBD2 (5 bases). CDR1 is SQVTM, CDR2 ANQGSEA, per germline. The CDR3 runs to 14 residues. V dropped 3 bases and J dropped 7 bases, with 16 bases sitting between them. The CDR3, as DNA: TGCAGCGTTGAGAGATGGGAGCAGCCCAACATTCAGTACTTC. Translation gives CSVERWEQPNIQYF.

This clone has only one observation. The chain is built from TRBV6-1 and TRBJ2-7; 7 positions match TRBD1. Germline V gene data show CDR1 as MNHNS and CDR2 as SASEGT. V was clipped by 8 bases and J by 2 bases; unmatched bases: 3. The length of the CDR3 is 12 residues. In DNA, the CDR3 is TGTGCCAGCGAGGACAGGACCTACGAGCAGTACTTC. Translated, it gives CASEDRTYEQYF.

The chain employs TRBV11-2 and TRBJ1-4; tentative D call: TRBD1 (5 bases). The CDR3 has 13 amino acids. CDR1 SGHAT and CDR2 FQNNGV come from the germline V gene. With 3 bases removed from V and 5 bases from J, the gap between germline ends came to 7 bases. CDR3 sequence: CASSFAGNEKLFF. The CDR3 region has the DNA TGTGCCAGCAGCTTTGCAGGGAATGAAAAACTGTTTTTT.

The genes are TRBV4-3 and TRBJ1-2, with D unclear. V was trimmed by 3 bases and J by 2 bases, leaving 7 bases between them. The germline V gene has CDR1 LGHNA and CDR2 YSLEER. This CDR3 is 13 amino acids long. The CDR3 sequence is CASSHGANYGYTF. The CDR3 bases are TGCGCCAGCAGCCACGGAGCCAACTATGGCTACACCTTC.

The chain has TRBV5-1 and TRBJ2-1; tentative D call: TRBD1 (6 bases). V was clipped by 5 bases and J by 10 bases, with 13 bases between them. The germline CDR1 and CDR2 sequences are SGHRS and YFSETQ. The CDR3 is 12 residues long. This CDR3 reads CASRSRGEEQFF. The CDR3 nucleotides are TGCGCCAGCAGGTCCAGGGGAGAGGAGCAGTTCTTC.

This clone was seen only once. The V call is TRBV5-1, the J call TRBJ2-7; 7 bases fit TRBD1. V dropped 5 bases and J dropped 5; count of bases not matched to a gene: 7. Germline V gene lookup returns CDR1 SGHRS and CDR2 YFSETQ. The CDR3 covers 13 residues. CDR3 nucleotide sequence: TGCGCCAGCAGTACGACAGGGTTCAACGAGCAGTACTTC. This codes for CASSTTGFNEQYF.

The CDR3 bases are TGTGCCAGCAGTAAAGGGTTTCGGGGCTATGGCTACACCTTC. Protein sequence: CASSKGFRGYGYTF. This chain links TRBV6-5 with TRBJ1-2; D ambiguous. This CDR3 has 14 amino acids. The germline V and J ends were trimmed by 5 bases and 4 bases, with 14 bases remaining between them. Germline lookup yields CDR1 MNHEY and CDR2 SVGAGI.

The chain couples TRBV6-6 to TRBJ2-1; D is perhaps TRBD1 (6 bases). The CDR3 has 15 residues. CDR1 and CDR2 from the germline V gene are MNHNY and SVGAGI (reference sequence). The V end lost 2 bases, the J end lost 0 bases, and 8 bases lay between the germline ends. The CDR3 region is CASSYRGSSYNEQFF. The CDR3 DNA is TGTGCCAGCAGTTACAGGGGGAGCTCCTACAATGAGCAGTTCTTC.

V usage is TRBV18 and J usage is TRBJ1-1; D perhaps matches TRBD1 (6 bases). With 2 bases removed from V and 4 bases from J, the gap between germline ends came to 11 bases. This CDR3 is 14 amino acids long. CDR1 and CDR2 from the germline V gene are KGHSH and LQKENI. The CDR3 is CASSPRDRFTEAFF. The CDR3 region has the DNA TGTGCCAGCTCACCAAGAGACAGGTTCACTGAAGCTTTCTTT.

This clone was seen once. V is TRBV2 and J is TRBJ2-1; TRBD2 matches 8 bases. Germline CDR1 SNHLY, CDR2 FYNNEI. V lost 4 bases and J lost 4; bases outside the gene matches: 3. The CDR3 loop spans 14 amino acids. Written as DNA, the CDR3 is TGTGCCAGCAGTGCAAAGCGGGGGTACAATGAGCAGTTCTTC. Protein product: CASSAKRGYNEQFF.

The V gene is TRBV19, the J gene TRBJ1-5; D is perhaps TRBD1 (6 bases). CDR1 and CDR2 from the germline V gene are LNHDA and SQIVND (reference sequence). The V end lost 3 bases, the J end lost 4 bases, and 13 bases lay between the germline ends. This CDR3 region has 15 residues. CDR3 sequence reads: CASSIGGLGNQPQHF. The CDR3 DNA follows: TGTGCCAGTAGTATTGGGGGCTTGGGGAATCAGCCCCAGCATTTT.

V gene TRBV6-1 combines with J gene TRBJ2-1; the match to TRBD1 covers 7 bases. The CDR3 is made up of 15 amino acids. The V gene end was trimmed by 6 bases and the J gene end by 6 bases; junction bases not matched to a gene: 11. CDR1 is MNHNS and CDR2 is SASEGT in the germline V gene. CDR3 sequence reads: CASRSSQGVRNEQFF. The CDR3, as DNA: TGTGCCAGCAGGTCGTCCCAGGGGGTCCGCAATGAGCAGTTCTTC.

The J gene is TRBJ1-6, the V gene TRBV11-2; D gene ambiguous. Germline CDR1 is SGHAT and CDR2 is FQNNGV. CDR3 length equals 15 residues. Trimming pared 0 bases from V and 6 bases from J, leaving 9 bases between. The CDR3 region is CASSLDLTRNSPLHF. In DNA, the CDR3 is TGTGCCAGCAGCTTAGATCTAACGCGTAATTCACCCCTCCACTTT.

The J gene is TRBJ1-2, the V gene TRBV6-1; perhaps TRBD1 as D (5 bases). Germline loops: CDR1 MNHNS, CDR2 SASEGT. The CDR3 covers 13 residues. The V end lost 0 bases, the J end lost 4 bases, and 6 bases lay between the germline ends. The CDR3 DNA is TGTGCCAGCAGTGAAGCGGGGGGCTATGGCTACACCTTC. Amino acids: CASSEAGGYGYTF.

This chain joins TRBV30 and TRBJ2-1; 10 nucleotides match TRBD2. The length of the CDR3 is 14 residues. In germline, CDR1 is GTSNPN, CDR2 SVGIG (reference sequence). CDR3: CASSGGKFYNEQFF. CDR3 sequence (DNA): TGTGCGTCTAGCGGGGGCAAATTCTACAATGAGCAGTTCTTC.

The count of this clone is one. The V gene is TRBV19, the J gene TRBJ1-1; 7 nucleotides line up with TRBD1. The CDR3 is made up of 15 amino acids. Trimming took 3 bases from V and 4 from J; bases not matched to a gene: 8. Germline assignment: CDR1 LNHDA and CDR2 SQIVND (reference sequence). The CDR3: CASSMGQNLGTEAFF. Here the CDR3 DNA reads TGTGCCAGTAGTATGGGACAGAACTTGGGCACTGAAGCTTTCTTT.

The chain has TRBV7-8 and TRBJ1-2, with 8 bases identical to TRBD1. The CDR3 contains 16 residues. Germline loops: CDR1 SGHVS, CDR2 FQNEAQ. The junction had 8 bases not matched to a gene; V was cut back by 1 base and J by 4 bases. In DNA, the CDR3 is TGTGCCAGCAGCTTAGTAACACAGGGGGTTTTCTATGGCTACACCTTC. This translates into CASSLVTQGVFYGYTF.

J is TRBJ2-7 and V is TRBV20-1; 7 nucleotides match TRBD1. CDR3 length: 11 amino acids. The V gene's germline CDR1 is DFQATT and CDR2 SNEGSKA (reference sequence). V was pared by 5 bases and J by 3 bases, with 1 base of the junction left unmatched. The CDR3 is CSAGTDYEQYF. CDR3 nucleotide sequence: TGCAGTGCTGGGACAGACTACGAGCAGTACTTC.

CDR3 sequence reads: CASRTGGKGQPQHF. CDR3 DNA sequence: TGTGCCAGCAGGACGGGGGGGAAGGGCCAGCCCCAGCATTTT. This chain links TRBV6-5 with TRBJ1-5, with D maybe TRBD1 (5 bases). The CDR3 spans 14 residues. The V gene's germline CDR1 is MNHEY and CDR2 SVGAGI. The germline V and J ends were trimmed by 6 bases and 7 bases, with 16 bases remaining between them.

This clone was detected a few times. The rearrangement joins TRBV27 to TRBJ2-2, with 7 bases aligning to TRBD2. V shed 0 bases and J 4 bases; nucleotides not matched to a gene: 5. This CDR3 is 16 amino acids long. Per germline, CDR1 MNHEY and CDR2 SMNVEV (reference sequence). The CDR3 region is CASSLSSGGGTGELFF. The DNA of the CDR3 is TGTGCCAGCAGTTTATCCTCGGGGGGAGGCACCGGGGAGCTGTTTTTT.

The genes are TRBV9 and TRBJ1-6, with TRBD1 as a possible D gene (5 bases). V shed 5 bases and J shed 8 bases, with 14 bases lying between them. The CDR3 loop spans 14 amino acids. Germline-derived CDR1 and CDR2 are SGDLS and YYNGEE. As DNA, the CDR3 is TGTGCCAGCAGTGACAGTCCCGTGGATTCACCCCTCCACTTT. This codes for CASSDSPVDSPLHF.

V is TRBV7-8 and J is TRBJ1-1; unclear D gene. Trimming cost V 4 bases and J 1 base, with 7 bases left between them. Germline assignment: CDR1 SGHVS and CDR2 FQNEAQ. The CDR3 has 13 amino acids. The CDR3 sequence: CASSSSRNTEAFF. The CDR3 DNA sequence: TGTGCCAGCAGCTCTTCCCGGAACACTGAAGCTTTCTTT. Full variable domain (remainder filled in from reference TRBV7-8 and TRBJ1-1): GAGVSQSPRYKVAKRGQDVALRCDPISGHVSLFWYQQALGQGPEFLTYFQNEAQLDKSGLPSDRFFAERPEGSVSTLKIQRTQQEDSAVYLCASSSSRNTEAFFGQGTRLTVV.

The V gene is TRBV19, the J gene TRBJ2-6, with 8 bases lining up with TRBD1. This CDR3 comprises 18 residues. The V and J ends lost 3 bases and 2 bases, in that order; junction bases with no gene match: 9. Looked up from germline, CDR1 is LNHDA and CDR2 is SQIVND (reference sequence). Written as DNA, the CDR3 is TGTGCCAGTAGTATCGTCGGACAGGGACGACCTGGGGCCAACGTCCTGACTTTC. It encodes CASSIVGQGRPGANVLTF.

In this sample, this clone turned up a few times. The rearrangement joins TRBV5-4 to TRBJ2-7, with D possibly being TRBD1 (6 bases). V was cut by 5 bases and J by 3 bases, with 15 bases left in between. The length of the CDR3 is 14 residues. CDR1 is SGHNT and CDR2 is YYREEE in the germline V gene (reference sequence). The CDR3 loop reads CASSSQGTGYEQYF. CDR3 in DNA: TGTGCCAGCAGTTCGCAGGGGACCGGCTACGAGCAGTACTTC. Looking up the rest from reference TRBV5-4 and TRBJ2-7 gives the full variable domain: ETGVTQSPTHLIKTRGQQVTLRCSSQSGHNTVSWYQQALGQGPQFIFQYYREEENGRGNFPPRFSGLQFPNYSSELNVNALELDDSALYLCASSSQGTGYEQYFGPGTRLTVT.

This clone was found a few times. The gene calls are TRBV2 and TRBJ1-5; TRBD1 is a possible D gene (6 bases). The V and J ends lost 6 bases and 2 bases respectively, with 14 bases between them. Germline CDR1 is SNHLY and CDR2 is FYNNEI. The CDR3 consists of 15 residues. In nucleotides, the CDR3 is TGTGCCAGCAGACAGGACAGTAGGGGCAATCAGCCCCAGCATTTT. This gives the protein CASRQDSRGNQPQHF.

This chain connects TRBV13 to TRBJ2-7; possible D gene TRBD1, 6 bases. Trimming took off 0 bases at V and 4 bases at J, with 13 bases between the two ends. This CDR3 spans 15 amino acids. Germline V gene lookup returns CDR1 PRHDT and CDR2 FYEKMQ (reference sequence). Here the CDR3 DNA reads TGTGCCAGCAGCTTAGGCCTCGGGACAAGTTACGAGCAGTACTTC. Translating gives CASSLGLGTSYEQYF. Variable domain in full (rest from reference TRBV13 and TRBJ2-7): AAGVIQSPRHLIKEKRETATLKCYPIPRHDTVYWYQQGPGQDPQFLISFYEKMQSDKGSIPDRFSAQQFSDYHSELNMSSLELGDSALYFCASSLGLGTSYEQYFGPGTRLTVT.

The V call is TRBV28, the J call TRBJ2-7, with 7 bases that match TRBD1. This CDR3 is built from 12 residues. Germline CDR1 reads MDHEN; CDR2 reads SYDVKM. The trim removed 3 bases at V and 6 bases at J, leaving 2 bases unmatched. The CDR3 DNA sequence: TGTGCCAGCAGTTTGACAGGGCGCGAGCAGTACTTC. It specifies CASSLTGREQYF.

This clone was detected once. J is TRBJ1-4 and V is TRBV5-6, with D possibly matching TRBD1 (5 bases). The germline V gene has CDR1 SGHDT and CDR2 YYEEEE. V was trimmed by 4 bases and J by 8 bases, leaving 15 bases between them. The CDR3 runs 14 residues. The CDR3 nucleotides read TGTGCCAGCAGCCTGGCTACGTGGGGCGAAAAACTGTTTTTT. Protein sequence: CASSLATWGEKLFF.

This chain connects TRBV25-1 to TRBJ2-2; 8 bases fit TRBD1. Germline CDR1 reads MGHDK; CDR2 reads SYGVNS. There are 16 residues in the CDR3. Unmatched junction bases numbered 8, after V lost 4 bases and J lost 4 bases. This chain's CDR3 is CASSAPGGAGTGELFF. The CDR3 coding sequence is TGTGCCAGCAGTGCCCCAGGGGGCGCGGGCACCGGGGAGCTGTTTTTT. The variable domain in full, with the rest retrieved from reference TRBV25-1 and TRBJ2-2, is EADIYQTPRYLVIGTGKKITLECSQTMGHDKMYWYQQDPGMELHLIHYSYGVNSTEKGDLSSESTVSRIRTEHFPLTLESARPSHTSQYLCASSAPGGAGTGELFFGEGSRLTVL.

A remark on this clone: Germline and junction disagree at one end, which may indicate a read error. The chain employs TRBV30 and TRBJ2-6; perhaps TRBD1 as D (5 bases). This CDR3 region has 13 residues. The germline V gene encodes CDR1 GTSNPN and CDR2 SVGIG (reference sequence). The CDR3 sequence: CAWSVRGANGLTF. CDR3 nucleotide sequence: TGTGCCTGGAGTGTTCGTGGGGCCAACGGCCTGACTTTC. The full variable domain, in which reference TRBV30 and TRBJ2-6 provide the parts outside the CDR3, is SQTIHQWPATLVQPVGSPLSLECTVEGTSNPNLYWYRQAAGRGLQLLFYSVGIGQISSEVPQNLSASRPQDRQFILSSKKLLLSDSGFYLCAWSVRGANGLTFGAGSRLTVL.

The chain uses TRBV9 and TRBJ1-1; D not resolved. Germline loops: CDR1 SGDLS, CDR2 YYNGEE. This CDR3 has 14 residues. With 0 bases removed from V and 4 bases from J, the gap between germline ends came to 10 bases. The CDR3 region is CASSVDAGTTEAFF. In DNA form, the CDR3 reads TGTGCCAGCAGCGTAGATGCAGGAACCACTGAAGCTTTCTTT.

A single count supports this clone. The chain employs TRBV7-2 and TRBJ1-6; tentatively, D is TRBD1 (6 bases). V gave up 0 bases and J gave up 10 bases, with 10 bases separating them. The CDR3 contains 14 residues. Looked up from germline, CDR1 is SGHTA and CDR2 is FQGNSA. CDR3 sequence reads: CASSLAPGDSPLHF. CDR3 sequence (DNA): TGTGCCAGCAGCTTAGCGCCAGGGGACTCACCCCTCCACTTT.